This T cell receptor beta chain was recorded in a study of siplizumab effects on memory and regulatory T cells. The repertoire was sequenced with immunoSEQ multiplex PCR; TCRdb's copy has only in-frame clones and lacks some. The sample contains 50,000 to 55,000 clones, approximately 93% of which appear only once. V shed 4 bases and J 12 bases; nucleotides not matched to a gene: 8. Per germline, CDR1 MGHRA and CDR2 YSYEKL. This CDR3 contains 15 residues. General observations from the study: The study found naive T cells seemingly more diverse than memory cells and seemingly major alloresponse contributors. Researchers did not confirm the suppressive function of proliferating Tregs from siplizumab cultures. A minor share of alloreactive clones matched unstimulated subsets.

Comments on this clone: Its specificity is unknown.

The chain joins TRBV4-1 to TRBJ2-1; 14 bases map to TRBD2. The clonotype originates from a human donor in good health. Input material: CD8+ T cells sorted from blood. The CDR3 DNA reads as TGCGCCAGCAGCCCGGGACTAGCGGGAGAGGGGTGGCAGTTCTTC. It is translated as CASSPGLAGEGWQFF.